This entry features one TCR beta chain sequence. V lost 0 bases and J lost 3, with 10 bases in between. CDR1 and CDR2 (germline): SGHRS, YFSETQ. CDR3 length: 14 residues. RNA amounts of 0.5 to 1 ug underwent reverse transcription with random hexamers. The authors amplified TCR beta CDR3 across 54 Vbeta and 13 Jbeta using immunoSEQ multiplex PCR. TCRdb reanalysed the immunoSEQ multiplex PCR reads using MiXCR and keeps one entry per CDR3 protein. Of under 200,000 distinct CDR3 sequences in the sample, approximately 93% were seen once. The sample comes from a study of CD8 T cells in Susac syndrome. TEMRA cells were FACS-enriched, while CD8+ and CD4+ T cells were negatively isolated.

Sequencing was done on a sample of CD4+ T cells from PBMCs. The J gene is TRBJ2-7, the V gene TRBV5-1, with unresolved D. This TCR came from a human donor in good health. CDR3 bases: TGCGCCAGCAGCTTGGGTGGCAGGATCTACGAGCAGTACTTC. Translated: CASSLGGRIYEQYF.